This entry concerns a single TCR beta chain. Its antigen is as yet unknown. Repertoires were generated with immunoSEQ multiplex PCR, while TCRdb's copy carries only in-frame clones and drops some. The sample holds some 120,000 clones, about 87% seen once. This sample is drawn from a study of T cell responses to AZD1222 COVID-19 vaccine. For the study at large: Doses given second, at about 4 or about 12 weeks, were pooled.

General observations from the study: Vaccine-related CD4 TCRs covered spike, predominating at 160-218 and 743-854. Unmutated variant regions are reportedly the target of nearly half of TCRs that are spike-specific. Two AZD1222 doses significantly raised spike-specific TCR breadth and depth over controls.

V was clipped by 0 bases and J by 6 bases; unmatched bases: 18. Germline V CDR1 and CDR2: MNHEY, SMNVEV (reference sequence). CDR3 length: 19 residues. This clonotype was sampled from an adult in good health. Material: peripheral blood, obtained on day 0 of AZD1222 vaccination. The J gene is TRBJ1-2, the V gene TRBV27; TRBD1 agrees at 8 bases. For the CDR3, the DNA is TGTGCCAGCAGTTTATCGATAAACTCGGACAGGGTATCCGCGAATGGCTACACCTTC. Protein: CASSLSINSDRVSANGYTF.